The rows below give T cell receptor beta chains drawn from one sample of a study of T cells after yellow fever vaccination. TCRdb re-derived calls from the 5' RACE reads in MiXCR, one entry per CDR3 protein. The sample includes about 300,000 distinct CDR3 sequences, approximately 10% of them seen just once. The source material was CD4+ T cells sorted from PBMCs, sampled 5 days after the yellow fever booster vaccination. The receptors come from a young man who received the YFV17D yellow fever vaccine. Each CDR3 is given without its conserved first and last residue. Each record gives: V gene, J gene, CDR3 protein.

TRBV27	TRBJ1-3	ASSRGSGNTIY
TRBV6-1	TRBJ2-3	ASRKQGSDTQY
TRBV19	TRBJ2-1	ASSPTGTSGGMVSYNEQF
TRBV5-1	TRBJ2-2	ASSFVGGLAGTILNTGELF
TRBV7-8	TRBJ1-2	ASSPDSTPYGYT
TRBV7-9	TRBJ1-4	ASSGYDRSNEKLF
TRBV5-5	TRBJ2-2	ASSFFVPTPTGELF
TRBV9	TRBJ2-2	ASSVDPSNTGELF
TRBV20-1	TRBJ1-1	SASGQVNTEAF
TRBV7-2	TRBJ2-3	ASSFSAGIERRDTQY
TRBV4-2	TRBJ1-2	ASSQDRGNGYT
TRBV7-3	TRBJ1-2	ASSPQGAAGYT
TRBV19	TRBJ2-3	ASSVFRVSDTQY
TRBV7-3	TRBJ2-1	ASSFTSGGATSEQF
TRBV18	TRBJ2-5	ASSPGTSGFQETQY
TRBV4-3	TRBJ1-6	ASSQAPPGQGNSPLH
TRBV28	TRBJ2-5	ASSKTLKETQY
TRBV7-2	TRBJ1-2	ASSLVGVAGGYT
TRBV7-2	TRBJ1-5	ASSKQGQLGNQPQH
TRBV4-3	TRBJ1-2	ASSQNGGYGYT
TRBV27	TRBJ2-1	ASSLNSGGAVEQF
TRBV4-2	TRBJ2-7	ASSPDRGPGEQY
TRBV5-8	TRBJ2-5	ASSPARGGKVWETQY
TRBV20-1	TRBJ1-2	SAKADTRYT
TRBV5-1	TRBJ2-1	ASSLEQPNNEQF
TRBV5-4	TRBJ2-5	ASSFWGAPYQETQY
TRBV2	TRBJ1-1	ASSAGTVGAL
TRBV2	TRBJ1-4	ASSVGTRGEKLF
TRBV29-1	TRBJ2-7	SARDTSDEQY
TRBV7-3	TRBJ1-2	ASSPGSQGGYT
TRBV28	TRBJ2-3	ALAPAGWGDTQY
TRBV7-8	TRBJ1-2	ASSLGLRRRGYT
TRBV12-5	TRBJ2-2	ASGPSANTGELF
TRBV20-1	TRBJ2-7	SARVRGYEQY
TRBV7-8	TRBJ1-2	ASSAQGEYNYGYT
TRBV6-2/TRBV6-3	TRBJ2-5	ASSLLLLVTQY
TRBV24-1	TRBJ1-2	ATSEPAGTGGYGYT
TRBV4-2	TRBJ2-2	ASSRQGSNTGELF
TRBV12-3/TRBV12-4	TRBJ2-3	ASSLDPRRDTQY
TRBV7-6	TRBJ2-5	ASSETSETQY
TRBV20-1	TRBJ2-3	SALEGGQTDTQY
TRBV29-1	TRBJ2-5	SVFWTGGEETQY
TRBV6-5	TRBJ1-1	ASSHNFVAF
TRBV12-3/TRBV12-4	TRBJ2-7	ASRQPGLGEQY
TRBV9	TRBJ1-1	ASSYGTENTEAF
TRBV3-1	TRBJ2-1	ASSQVPGVEQF
TRBV6-6	TRBJ1-1	ASSYGQGAGFSEAF
TRBV5-1	TRBJ2-3	ASSFSSDTDTQY
TRBV5-6	TRBJ2-3	ASSWWRGTGTRDTQY
TRBV20-1	TRBJ2-2	SVVTDYTGELF